This T cell receptor (beta chain) was documented in a study of identical twins. TCRdb re-derived calls from the 5' RACE reads in MiXCR, one entry per CDR3 protein. Counted here are 200,000 to 300,000 distinct CDR3 sequences, 10% to 15% occurring once; the ten biggest clones make up under 4.5%. This clonotype was observed a few times. CDR1 is SNHLY, CDR2 FYNNEI, per germline. The CDR3 sequence is 15 residues long. V lost 6 bases and J lost 5; bases outside the gene matches: 6. This sample also belongs to another study, concerning yellow fever vaccine responses in identical twins.

The rearrangement links TRBV2 to TRBJ2-2, with TRBD2 matching 10 bases. Input material: memory (CD45RO+) T cells sorted from blood. This sequence was found in a young woman in good health. As DNA, the CDR3 is TGTGCCAGCAGACAAGCGGGGGGGGGAACCGGGGAGCTGTTTTTT. This codes for CASRQAGGGTGELFF.